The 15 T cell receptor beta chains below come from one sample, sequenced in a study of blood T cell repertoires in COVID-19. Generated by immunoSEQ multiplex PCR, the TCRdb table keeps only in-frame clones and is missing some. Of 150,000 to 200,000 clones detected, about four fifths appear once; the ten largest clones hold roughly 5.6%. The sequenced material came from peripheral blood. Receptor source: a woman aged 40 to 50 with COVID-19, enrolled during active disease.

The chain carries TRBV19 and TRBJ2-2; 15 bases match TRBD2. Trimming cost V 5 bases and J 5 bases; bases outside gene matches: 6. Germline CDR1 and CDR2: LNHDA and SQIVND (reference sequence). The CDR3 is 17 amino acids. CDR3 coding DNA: TGTGCCAGTAGTGGGACTAGCGGGGGGCTAGGAACCGGGGAGCTGTTTTTT. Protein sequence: CASSGTSGGLGTGELFF.

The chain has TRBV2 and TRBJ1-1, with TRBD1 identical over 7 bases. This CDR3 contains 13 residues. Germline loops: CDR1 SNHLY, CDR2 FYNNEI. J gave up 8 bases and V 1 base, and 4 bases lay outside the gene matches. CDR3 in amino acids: CASSEGVRGEAFF. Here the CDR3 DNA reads TGTGCCAGCAGTGAAGGGGTCAGGGGGGAAGCTTTCTTT.

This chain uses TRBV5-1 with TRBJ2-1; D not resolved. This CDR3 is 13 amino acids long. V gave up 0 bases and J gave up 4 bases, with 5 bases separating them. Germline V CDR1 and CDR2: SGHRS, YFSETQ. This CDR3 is CASSLEPYNEQFF. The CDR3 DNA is TGCGCCAGCAGCTTGGAGCCTTACAATGAGCAGTTCTTC.

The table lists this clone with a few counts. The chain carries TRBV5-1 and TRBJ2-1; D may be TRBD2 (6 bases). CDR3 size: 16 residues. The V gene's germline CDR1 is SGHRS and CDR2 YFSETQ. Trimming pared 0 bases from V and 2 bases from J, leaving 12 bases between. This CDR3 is CASSLAGGPTYNEQFF. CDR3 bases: TGCGCCAGCAGCTTGGCCGGGGGACCTACCTACAATGAGCAGTTCTTC.

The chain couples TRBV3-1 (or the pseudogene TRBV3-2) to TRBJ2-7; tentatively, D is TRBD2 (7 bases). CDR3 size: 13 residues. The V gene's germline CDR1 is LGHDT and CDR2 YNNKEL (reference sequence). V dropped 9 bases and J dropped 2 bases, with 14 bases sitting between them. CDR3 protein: CASGGRETYEQYF. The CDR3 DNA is TGTGCCAGTGGGGGGCGGGAGACCTACGAGCAGTACTTC.

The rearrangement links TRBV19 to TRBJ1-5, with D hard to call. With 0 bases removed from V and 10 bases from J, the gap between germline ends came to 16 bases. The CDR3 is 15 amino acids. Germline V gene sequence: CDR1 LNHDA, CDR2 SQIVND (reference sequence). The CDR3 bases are TGTGCCAGTAGTATAGATCTGAGAGAGGGCCTCCCCCAGCATTTT. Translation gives CASSIDLREGLPQHF.

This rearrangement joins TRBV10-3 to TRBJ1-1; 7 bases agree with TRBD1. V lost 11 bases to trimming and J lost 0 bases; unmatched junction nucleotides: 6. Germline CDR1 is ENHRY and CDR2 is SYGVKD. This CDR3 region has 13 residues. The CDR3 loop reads CAFRDSMNTEAFF. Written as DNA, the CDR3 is TGTGCCTTCCGGGACAGCATGAACACTGAAGCTTTCTTT.

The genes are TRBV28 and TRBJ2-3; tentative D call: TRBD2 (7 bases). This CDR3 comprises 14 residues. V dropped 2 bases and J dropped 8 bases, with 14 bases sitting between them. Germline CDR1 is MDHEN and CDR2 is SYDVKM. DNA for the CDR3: TGTGCCAGCAGTTTAACTGGGGGGGCGAGTACGCAGTATTTT. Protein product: CASSLTGGASTQYF.

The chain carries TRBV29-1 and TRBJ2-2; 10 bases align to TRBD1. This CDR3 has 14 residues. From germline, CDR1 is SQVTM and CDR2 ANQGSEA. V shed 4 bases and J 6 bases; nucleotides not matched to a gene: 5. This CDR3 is CSVGVGQGAGELFF. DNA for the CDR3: TGCAGCGTTGGCGTTGGACAGGGGGCCGGGGAGCTGTTTTTT.

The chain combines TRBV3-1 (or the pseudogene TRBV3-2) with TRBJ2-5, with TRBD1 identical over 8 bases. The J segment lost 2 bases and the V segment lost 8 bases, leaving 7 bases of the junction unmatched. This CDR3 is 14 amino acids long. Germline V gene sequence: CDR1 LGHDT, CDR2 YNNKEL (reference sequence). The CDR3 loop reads CASQDRAYQETQYF. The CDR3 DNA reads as TGTGCCAGCCAGGACAGGGCCTATCAAGAGACCCAGTACTTC.

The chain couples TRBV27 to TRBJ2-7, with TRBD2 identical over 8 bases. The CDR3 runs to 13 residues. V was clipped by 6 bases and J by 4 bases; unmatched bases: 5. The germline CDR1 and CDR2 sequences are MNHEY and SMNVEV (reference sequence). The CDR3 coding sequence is TGTGCCAGCAGCTCCGGGGGGGCGTACGAGCAGTACTTC. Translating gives CASSSGGAYEQYF.

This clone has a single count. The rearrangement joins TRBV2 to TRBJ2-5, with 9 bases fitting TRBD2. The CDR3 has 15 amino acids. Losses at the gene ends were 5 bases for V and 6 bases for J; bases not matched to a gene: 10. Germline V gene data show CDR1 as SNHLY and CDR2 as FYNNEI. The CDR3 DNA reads TGTGCCAGCAGTAACGTGGGACTAGCTAGACAGACCCAGTACTTC. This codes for CASSNVGLARQTQYF. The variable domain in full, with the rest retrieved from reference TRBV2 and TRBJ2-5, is EPEVTQTPSHQVTQMGQEVILRCVPISNHLYFYWYRQILGQKVEFLVSFYNNEISEKSEIFDDQFSVERPDGSNFTLKIRSTKLEDSAMYFCASSNVGLARQTQYFGPGTRLLVL.

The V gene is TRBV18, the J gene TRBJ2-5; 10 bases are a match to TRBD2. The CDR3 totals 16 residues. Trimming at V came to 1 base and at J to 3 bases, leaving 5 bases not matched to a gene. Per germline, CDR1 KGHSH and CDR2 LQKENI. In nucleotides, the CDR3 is TGTGCCAGCTCACCACGGGAACTAGCGGGGAAAGAGACCCAGTACTTC. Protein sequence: CASSPRELAGKETQYF.

This CDR3 is CASSLGETTSGSGSEQFF. The CDR3 DNA sequence: TGTGCCAGCAGCCTCGGAGAGACGACTAGCGGGAGCGGTAGTGAGCAGTTCTTC. The chain recombines TRBV7-7 with TRBJ2-1; 12 bases map to TRBD2. This CDR3 region has 18 residues. Germline loops: CDR1 SSHAT, CDR2 FNYEAQ (reference sequence). Trimming cost V 5 bases and J 9 bases; bases outside gene matches: 17.

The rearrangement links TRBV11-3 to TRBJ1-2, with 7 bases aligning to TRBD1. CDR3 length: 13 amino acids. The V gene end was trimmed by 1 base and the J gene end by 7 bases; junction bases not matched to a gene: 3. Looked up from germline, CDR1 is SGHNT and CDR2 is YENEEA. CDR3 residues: CASSLAAGGGYTF. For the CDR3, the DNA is TGTGCCAGCAGCTTAGCGGCAGGGGGTGGCTACACCTTC.